The 12 T cell receptor beta chains below all came from one sample that was sequenced in a study of shared clonotypes between healthy human individuals. TCRdb's copy holds only in-frame clones and misses some; the assay was immunoSEQ multiplex PCR. The table records around 330,000 clones, around two thirds of them present only once. Sequenced sample: memory CD4+ T cells sorted from blood. As for subset: CD45RA-negative fraction. The receptor set was obtained from a man in his thirties or forties in good health.

This chain joins TRBV5-6 and TRBJ2-7; a possible D gene is TRBD2 (6 bases). The CDR3 contains 14 residues. The V gene lost 1 base and the J gene lost 5 bases, with 13 bases spanning the gap. Germline CDR1 SGHDT, CDR2 YYEEEE. CDR3 DNA: TGTGCCAGCAGCTTGAGGGGACTCGGGGACGAGCAGTACTTC. It encodes CASSLRGLGDEQYF. Combining the CDR3 with reference TRBV5-6 and TRBJ2-7 gives the whole variable domain DAGVTQSPTHLIKTRGQQVTLRCSPKSGHDTVSWYQQALGQGPQFIFQYYEEEERQRGNFPDRFSGHQFPNYSSELNVNALLLGDSALYLCASSLRGLGDEQYFGPGTRLTVT.

A note on this clone: Other DNA sequences from this sample encode an identical CDR3 as well. V usage is TRBV7-2 and J usage is TRBJ1-1, with a tentative D call TRBD1 (6 bases). CDR1 is SGHTA, CDR2 FQGNSA, per germline. CDR3 length: 13 amino acids. Trimming removed 3 bases at V and 1 base at J, with 6 bases between. This CDR3 is CASSLGQNTEAFF. The CDR3 region has the DNA TGTGCCAGCAGCTTGGGACAGAACACTGAAGCTTTCTTT.

This chain uses TRBV7-8 with TRBJ2-7; 7 bases are shared with TRBD1. This CDR3 contains 14 residues. Germline CDR1 reads SGHVS; CDR2 reads FQNEAQ. After removal of 3 bases from V and 6 bases from J, the junction contained 8 bases not matched to a gene. In DNA form, the CDR3 reads TGTGCCAGCAGCTTTGGTCAGGGGGTCGGCGAGCAGTACTTC. It codes for CASSFGQGVGEQYF. Based on the CDR3 plus reference TRBV7-8 and TRBJ2-7, the full variable domain is GAGVSQSPRYKVAKRGQDVALRCDPISGHVSLFWYQQALGQGPEFLTYFQNEAQLDKSGLPSDRFFAERPEGSVSTLKIQRTQQEDSAVYLCASSFGQGVGEQYFGPGTRLTVT.

The chain carries TRBV5-5 and TRBJ1-5; D is undetermined. V lost 4 bases to trimming and J lost 4 bases, with 6 bases between them. The CDR3 is 12 amino acids. Germline assignment: CDR1 SGHKS and CDR2 YYEKEE (reference sequence). The CDR3 DNA reads as TGTGCCAGCAGCGCCCCGAATCAGCCCCAGCATTTT. Translation: CASSAPNQPQHF.

Only one count was recorded for this clone. The rearrangement links TRBV5-5 to TRBJ1-1; D is uncertain. V shed 4 bases and J shed 5 bases, with 24 bases lying between them. The V gene's germline CDR1 is SGHKS and CDR2 YYEKEE (reference sequence). The CDR3 has 17 residues. The CDR3 DNA is TGTGCCAGCAGCCCCCTAACGCCTCAGGTCCTGGGAACTGAAGCTTTCTTT. Translating it yields CASSPLTPQVLGTEAFF.

The chain carries TRBV28 and TRBJ2-2; 7 bases are a match to TRBD1. J was trimmed by 0 bases and V by 6 bases; bases with no gene match: 4. The germline gives CDR1 MDHEN, CDR2 SYDVKM. This CDR3 has 15 amino acids. CDR3 bases: TGTGCCAGCAGCGCCGACAGGGCGAACACCGGGGAGCTGTTTTTT. It is translated as CASSADRANTGELFF. Looking up the rest from reference TRBV28 and TRBJ2-2 gives the full variable domain: DVKVTQSSRYLVKRTGEKVFLECVQDMDHENMFWYRQDPGLGLRLIYFSYDVKMKEKGDIPEGYSVSREKKERFSLILESASTNQTSMYLCASSADRANTGELFFGEGSRLTVL.

J is TRBJ2-7 and V is TRBV7-3, with TRBD2 matching 8 bases. V trimming: 2 bases; J trimming: 3 bases; junction bases outside the gene matches: 12. Germline V lookup: CDR1 SGHTA, CDR2 FQGTGA. This CDR3 contains 17 residues. CDR3 nucleotide sequence: TGTGCCAGCAGCTTATCAATGCGTGCTAGCGGGCTCTACGAGCAGTACTTC. Its protein is CASSLSMRASGLYEQYF.

This chain uses TRBV5-1 with TRBJ2-6, with D hard to call. The CDR3 has 15 amino acids. V lost 5 bases, J lost 1 base, and 10 bases lay in between. Germline-derived CDR1 and CDR2 are SGHRS and YFSETQ. The chain's CDR3 is CASRFELSGANVLTF. In DNA, the CDR3 is TGCGCCAGCAGATTCGAACTGTCTGGGGCCAACGTCCTGACTTTC. The variable domain in full, with the rest retrieved from reference TRBV5-1 and TRBJ2-6, is KAGVTQTPRYLIKTRGQQVTLSCSPISGHRSVSWYQQTPGQGLQFLFEYFSETQRNKGNFPGRFSGRQFSNSRSEMNVSTLELGDSALYLCASRFELSGANVLTFGAGSRLTVL.

The chain recombines TRBV5-1 with TRBJ2-5, with TRBD1 as a possible D gene (6 bases). V lost 4 bases to trimming and J lost 7 bases, with 20 bases between them. The CDR3 runs to 15 residues. The V gene's germline CDR1 is SGHRS and CDR2 YFSETQ. CDR3 DNA: TGCGCCAGCAGCGCGACACAGGGTGAAAGGGGGACCCAGTACTTC. Amino acids: CASSATQGERGTQYF.

The chain links TRBV7-2 to TRBJ1-1; D might be TRBD1 (5 bases). CDR3 size: 14 residues. Trimming shortened V by 3 bases and J by 7 bases, and 15 bases separated the two germline ends. Germline values: CDR1 SGHTA, CDR2 FQGNSA. CDR3 sequence reads: CASSLSRAGGEAFF. The CDR3 DNA reads as TGTGCCAGCAGCTTGTCCAGGGCCGGGGGTGAAGCTTTCTTT.

The chain couples TRBV28 to TRBJ1-2; no definite D call. CDR3 size: 14 residues. Germline CDR1 and CDR2: MDHEN and SYDVKM. V gave up 1 base and J gave up 6 bases, with 12 bases separating them. The CDR3 here is CASSLLSDRNGYTF. CDR3 nucleotides: TGTGCCAGCAGTTTATTGTCAGATCGGAATGGCTACACCTTC.

The chain is built from TRBV27 and TRBJ2-7, with 8 bases identical to TRBD1. The germline gives CDR1 MNHEY, CDR2 SMNVEV (reference sequence). CDR3 length: 16 residues. After removal of 5 bases from V and 3 bases from J, the junction contained 12 bases not matched to a gene. In DNA form, the CDR3 reads TGTGCCAGCAGTATACATCCGGGACAGGTGATCTACGAGCAGTACTTC. The encoded protein is CASSIHPGQVIYEQYF.